These 9 T cell receptor beta chains share one sample of origin, sequenced in a study of T-cell memory formation after mild COVID-19. MiXCR, run by TCRdb on the 5' RACE reads, gives a single entry per CDR3 protein. Here the sample spans around 200,000 distinct CDR3 sequences, more than 8% being singletons. Material: PBMCs or a T cell subset sorted from them (not recorded which). Source of these receptors: a man aged 18 to 29 who had mild COVID-19 (a few samples of this study predate the infection). Cell type and time point are not known.

The table lists this clonotype with a few counts. J is TRBJ2-1 and V is TRBV10-3, with 9 bases identical to TRBD2. After removal of 5 bases from V and 7 bases from J, the junction contained 9 bases not matched to a gene. The germline V gene has CDR1 ENHRY and CDR2 SYGVKD. The CDR3 is 15 amino acids. The CDR3 DNA reads TGTGCCATCAGTCACCCGGGACTAGCTAGGAATGAGCAGTTCTTC. Its translation: CAISHPGLARNEQFF.

This clonotype was found a few times. J is TRBJ2-7 and V is TRBV19; D is unresolved. Trimming took off 3 bases at V and 0 bases at J, with 9 bases between the two ends. The germline CDR1 and CDR2 sequences are LNHDA and SQIVND (reference sequence). The CDR3 is 14 residues long. The CDR3 DNA follows: TGTGCCAGTAGTATCCGGGCTTTCTCCTACGAGCAGTACTTC. Translation gives CASSIRAFSYEQYF.

This clonotype occurred a few times. This chain connects TRBV4-3 to TRBJ1-5, with 7 positions matching TRBD1. In germline, CDR1 is LGHNA, CDR2 YSLEER. V lost 0 bases and J lost 7; bases outside the gene matches: 9. The CDR3 loop spans 16 amino acids. The DNA for the CDR3 is TGCGCCAGCAGCCAAGATCCAAGACAGGGCGGACAGCCCCAGCATTTT. It translates to CASSQDPRQGGQPQHF.

V usage is TRBV5-1 and J usage is TRBJ2-5, with D unresolved. The germline V gene has CDR1 SGHRS and CDR2 YFSETQ. The CDR3 has 15 amino acids. The V gene lost 0 bases and the J gene lost 0 bases, with 9 bases spanning the gap. CDR3 amino acids: CASSLGGLYQETQYF. The CDR3 DNA reads as TGCGCCAGCAGCTTGGGGGGTCTGTACCAAGAGACCCAGTACTTC.

The chain combines TRBV28 with TRBJ2-4, with TRBD2 matching 8 bases. CDR3 length: 14 residues. The V and J ends lost 5 bases and 5 bases, in that order; junction bases with no gene match: 5. Germline V gene sequence: CDR1 MDHEN, CDR2 SYDVKM. The CDR3, as DNA: TGTGCCAGCAGTGCGGGGGGCCAGGAAAACATTCAGTACTTC. Protein sequence: CASSAGGQENIQYF.

This clonotype has more than one count but fewer than ten. The chain combines TRBV28 with TRBJ1-2; D might be TRBD1 (5 bases). CDR1 and CDR2 (germline): MDHEN, SYDVKM. V lost 6 bases and J 8 bases, leaving 16 bases between the germline ends. This CDR3 spans 13 amino acids. This CDR3 is CASSTLGRTGYTF. CDR3 DNA: TGTGCCAGCAGCACCCTCGGGAGGACAGGCTACACCTTC.

The V and J genes are TRBV5-1 and TRBJ2-1; 8 bases are shared with TRBD2. Germline V gene lookup returns CDR1 SGHRS and CDR2 YFSETQ. The CDR3 has 18 amino acids. V shed 0 bases, J shed 5 bases, and the junction held 13 bases outside the gene matches. DNA for the CDR3: TGCGCCAGCAGCTTGGACCCTCATCGACTAGCGAGTGACAATGAGCAGTTCTTC. Translation gives CASSLDPHRLASDNEQFF.

This clonotype was counted only a few times. This chain links TRBV19 with TRBJ2-5; D might be TRBD2 (5 bases). Trimming removed 6 bases from V and 1 base from J, with 9 bases in between. Germline CDR1 reads LNHDA; CDR2 reads SQIVND (reference sequence). The CDR3 is 13 amino acids. The CDR3 spells CASREAAQETQYF. CDR3 bases: TGTGCCAGTAGGGAAGCGGCCCAAGAGACCCAGTACTTC. The full variable domain, completed using reference TRBV19 and TRBJ2-5, is DGGITQSPKYLFRKEGQNVTLSCEQNLNHDAMYWYRQDPGQGLRLIYYSQIVNDFQKGDIAEGYSVSREKKESFPLTVTSAQKNPTAFYLCASREAAQETQYFGPGTRLLVL.

CDR3 bases: TGTGCCAGCGAGGGGGGAGGACAGGGGTCCGAGACCCAGTACTTC. Translating it yields CASEGGGQGSETQYF. The chain uses TRBV28 and TRBJ2-5, with 9 bases fitting TRBD1. CDR1 is MDHEN and CDR2 is SYDVKM in the germline V gene. The J segment lost 5 bases and the V segment lost 8 bases, leaving 12 bases of the junction unmatched. The CDR3 runs to 15 residues.